This is a list of T cell receptor beta chains from one sample in a study of PD-L1 blockade in urothelial cancer. Profiling relied on immunoSEQ multiplex PCR, and the TCRdb table lists in-frame clones only, not all of them. The sample has 45,000 to 60,000 clones; approximately 78% are singletons. The material sequenced was PBMCs, taken around atezolizumab (anti-PD-L1) treatment. These receptors all come from a man aged 50 or older with urothelial cancer. Both conserved end residues are part of each CDR3. Fields, in order: V gene, CDR3 protein.

V: TRBV5-1
CDR3: CASSLGSGSNYGYTF

V: TRBV6-1
CDR3: CASSVGLGTGGPRGQPQHF

V: TRBV15
CDR3: CATSSGVTETQYF

V: TRBV7-2
CDR3: CASSLERGNNEQFF

V: TRBV30
CDR3: CAWSRRPNQPQHF

V: TRBV9
CDR3: CASSVDSSYNEQFF

V: TRBV4-1
CDR3: CASSQLPGQGTYQREKLFF

V: TRBV5-4
CDR3: CASRRERQNNSPLHF

V: TRBV6-6
CDR3: CASSLATGGSEKLFF

V: TRBV15
CDR3: CATSRDTTGNEQYF

V: TRBV11-2
CDR3: CASSPRVLALSAAGELFF

V: TRBV28
CDR3: CASVTGGETQYF

V: TRBV7-9
CDR3: CASSLVRSTTNEKLFF

V: TRBV5-1
CDR3: CASSLGWAGFYNEQFF

V: TRBV9
CDR3: CASSVRQGATDTQYF

V: TRBV19
CDR3: CASSPPDRIYGYTF

V: TRBV21-1
CDR3: CASPDRAVSPLHF

V: TRBV19
CDR3: CASSRPTGASTDTQYF

V: TRBV11-2
CDR3: CASSLGGGGAGGIDTQYF

V: TRBV27
CDR3: CASSLIFTFNQPQHF

V: TRBV5-6
CDR3: CASSLKTGPSQYF

V: TRBV5-6
CDR3: CASSLWRVSYTNEQFF

V: TRBV11-2
CDR3: CASSLAYTEAFF

V: TRBV30
CDR3: CASQGGASGIYADTQYF

V: TRBV6-6
CDR3: CASTRQGEPYEQYF

V: TRBV5-1
CDR3: CASGPGSSGANVLTF

V: TRBV7-2
CDR3: CASSPSPPRDRGHGYTF

V: TRBV5-4
CDR3: CASSVIQLQNTEAFF

V: TRBV6-1
CDR3: CASSAGTGHTEAFF

V: TRBV5-6
CDR3: CASSFETGTAYGYTF

V: TRBV4-2
CDR3: CASSQDLSGQLNSPLHF

V: TRBV5-1
CDR3: CASSSARTSGETQYF

V: TRBV14
CDR3: CASSGTNRDRDTDTQYF

V: TRBV7-8
CDR3: CASSLPQGAGYTF

V: TRBV18
CDR3: CASSPRRGGYNEQFF

V: TRBV14
CDR3: CASSQVRTLSGNTIYF

V: TRBV11-2
CDR3: CASSLGPGGGTEAFF

V: TRBV7-2
CDR3: CASSLFASGRGYEQYF

V: TRBV2
CDR3: CASSTGLAGGGAGELFF

V: TRBV5-1
CDR3: CASSLASANTGELFF

V: TRBV7-3
CDR3: CASSLTPGLRGYTF

V: TRBV7-9
CDR3: CASSLVAGGIETQYF

V: TRBV28
CDR3: CASSGGNRQGARSYGYTF